A single TCR beta chain is shown here with its context. Its antigen is currently not known. Base qualities are missing; no much larger clone stands one base away. A distance of 21 bases separates the germline ends of V and J, which lose 2 bases and 5 bases respectively. Looking up the germline V gene (reference sequence) yields CDR1 SEHNR and CDR2 FQNEAQ. Spanning cysteine to phenylalanine, the CDR3 consists of 17 amino acids. The entry retains the CDR3 DNA only, 51 bases that are in frame from base 1. In total, approximately 610 healthy bone marrow donors made up the cohort. At the time of sampling, all cohort members were nominally healthy, though unrecorded immune exposures were likely present. The donor tested CMV seropositive, placing the donor among the 250 to 300 seropositive members of the cohort. Each donor provided a peripheral blood sample, and peripheral blood mononuclear cells were used for TCR beta sequencing. The Qiagen DNeasy Blood Extraction Kit was used to extract genomic DNA from the blood cell samples.

The data are from a study of cytomegalovirus exposure and HLA in healthy donors (dated by TCRdb to the late 2010s). About the full investigation: In an earlier analysis of some 610 of the donors, 276 Gb of sequence data and about 110 million unique TCR beta sequences from about 190 million T cells were reported. An early release covering roughly 600 HLA-typed donors comprised 250 to 350 gigabases of sequencing data and some 79 million unique TCR sequences. Of the 398 genotyped donors, more than 75% were placed in the genetic ancestry cluster associated with self-reported Caucasian donors. The aim of the study was to test whether cataloging public T cell receptors could identify signatures of past pathogen exposure. Using immunosequencing, the study profiled T cell repertoires from 640 or so subjects and related those repertoires to cytomegalovirus serostatus. Along with the roughly 670-subject first cohort, a separate validation cohort of 120 different subjects was used. High-throughput TCR immunosequencing, statistical association of individual TCRs with disease status, and machine learning were combined to predict cytomegalovirus infection status. A later analysis re-analyzed previously published TCR beta repertoires from 600 to 850 donors and added high-resolution HLA genotyping to study TCR occurrence patterns. In the later analysis, no new phenotypic data were used to find candidate immune exposures; instead, reliance was placed on TCR beta sequences and their occurrence across donors. In an earlier analysis of a few hundred of the donors, high-throughput TCR beta sequencing was used to judge whether each TCR beta V gene segment behaved as functional or pseudogenic. Donor age, sex, ethnicity and CMV serostatus were collected together with the repertoire data. A later genetic analysis used genome-wide SNP genotypes for about 55% of the 666 donors, treating that subset as a discovery cohort. Every repertoire in the discovery cohort had been generated on one and the same sequencing platform. HLA typing included class I and class II loci at four-digit resolution. The number of typed donors differed by locus: about 620-640 for A, B, C, DRB1 and DQB1; approximately 530 for DQA1; approximately 610 for DPA1; and roughly 450 for DPB1. A few DR-DQ haplotypes were handled as single units for association and clustering because linkage in the cohort was strong. Among about 370 genotyped donors of the cohort, an average of around 250,000 unique TCR beta nucleotide sequences was sequenced per donor, of which 15% to 20% were non-productive. Overall study outcomes, separate from this receptor: In a later genetic analysis, a missense DCLRE1C variant was associated with V-gene and J-gene trimming of TCR beta chains, and the association was replicated in an independent cohort. According to the authors, the approach could potentially be generalized to other disease states and immunological phenotypes. Because counts were too low, about 18 rarely observed V segments, including chromosome 9 orphons, were left out of the earlier analysis of about 620 of the donors. When HLA alleles, especially DR and DQ, strongly co-occurred, attributing TCR associations to individual alleles was difficult. The cohort was sequenced for TCR beta chains only, and without alpha or paired-chain data the features that could be detected were limited. The only immune exposure information available for the cohort was CMV serostatus. In a later analysis, most CMV-associated TCR beta chains were found to appear HLA-restricted, with HLA associations seemingly driven largely by CMV exposure. In a later analysis, HLA-associated TCR beta chains were found to be more clonally expanded and to have lower generation probabilities than equally common non-associated chains. Compared with the 666-donor mean, donors in an Asian-associated ancestry cluster had fewer N-insertions in productive TCRs, according to a later genetic analysis. Several of the top co-occurrence clusters appeared to be linked to parvovirus B19, influenza, CMV and Epstein-Barr virus, according to a later analysis. A further reported finding was that TCR beta sequences accurately predicted the HLA-A and HLA-B alleles for most subjects in the first cohort. A cluster of highly shared sequence variants was judged likely to represent a technical artifact of the sequencing pipeline. Specific HLA alleles were associated with some 15,000 TCR beta sequences at a false discovery rate of 0.05 in a later analysis. Correlated functional status among segregating V segments might be attributable to linkage disequilibrium, but an unknown experimental factor could not be ruled out. In an earlier analysis of fewer than 750 of the donors, most TCR beta V segments were observed in productive rearrangements about 87% or about 30% of the time, broadly matching IMGT annotations. In a later analysis, the rate of TCR association differed among HLA loci, with DRB1 alleles having the most associated TCRs and HLA-C alleles having the fewest. A few of the identified cytomegalovirus-associated TCR beta chains were confirmed in vitro to be specific for cytomegalovirus antigens. The presence/absence analyses assumed that sequencing depth was roughly uniform across donors, and that assumption may not be true. Most TCR sequences were observed very rarely across donors, whereas some public TCRs were present in many individuals. HLA typing was unavailable for some donors at each locus, so association tests used only the typed subset. Because the 87-base-pair reads could not distinguish some IMGT-functional V segments, including TRBV6-2 and TRBV6-3, those segments were excluded. The classifier was reported to diagnose cytomegalovirus status with high specificity and sensitivity in both the original cohort and the validation cohort. A total of 150 to 200 TCR beta chains were listed by the study as associated with cytomegalovirus.

Libraries came from the immunoSEQ multiplex PCR assay. The multiplex PCR relied on a mix of 60 forward primers for TCR Vbeta segments and 13 reverse primers for TCR Jbeta segments. The CDR3 region of rearranged TCR beta genes was amplified from genomic DNA by a multiplex PCR assay. Amplified TCR beta libraries were sequenced as 87-base-pair reads on the Illumina HiSeq System. Turning to the authors' computational methods: A later analysis tallied around 87 million unique TCR beta chains across the approximately 670 repertoires, and approximately 9.9 million of those chains were shared by two or more donors. Raw reads were error-corrected and collapsed into unique sequences with a nearest-neighbor algorithm that merged closely related sequences to remove PCR and sequencing errors. V, D and J gene segments were assigned by aligning CDR3 sequences to IMGT reference sequences. For a sequence to be retained, a match of at least six nucleotides to both a V gene segment and a J gene segment was required. Rearrangements were called productive when the CDR3 lacked stop codons and stayed in frame with V and J; all others were non-productive. Following IMGT convention, CDR3 was defined as the stretch from the second conserved V-encoded cysteine up to the conserved J-encoded phenylalanine. Sequences without an unambiguous match to a single V gene segment were excluded from the earlier analysis of 450 to 750 of the donors. An earlier analysis of some 610 of the donors called V segments functional above 56.7% productive rearrangements and segregating when the between-donor standard deviation exceeded 5%. A statistical classification framework was built for diagnosing cytomegalovirus status from the catalog of TCR beta chain sequences. V and J gene assignment, in a later analysis, came from comparing TCR nucleotide sequences with IMGT/GENE-DB human TR gene sequences. In a later analysis, CDR3 sequences and most-parsimonious VDJ recombination scenarios were assigned using the TCRdist pipeline. In a later analysis, each TCR beta chain was defined by its CDR3 amino acid sequence together with its V-gene family, and reads without a unique V-gene family were excluded. In a later analysis, some 600 highly shared, low-generation-probability nucleotide sequences were removed to address suspected cross-contamination and a sequencing artifact. In a later analysis, a clonal expansion index was calculated for each public chain from normalized within-repertoire ranks of inferred template counts. Generation probabilities in a later analysis came from a VDJ recombination model fitted to out-of-frame rearrangements, and those results were checked against IGoR. In a later analysis, hypergeometric tests were used to score TCR-TCR, TCR-HLA and TCR-CMV co-occurrence, with a repertoire-size bias correction applied to TCR pairs. A later analysis estimated false discovery rates by permuting HLA or CMV assignments 20 times. In a later analysis, co-occurring TCRs were grouped with DBSCAN, and TCRdist sequence similarity was added when clustering was performed within HLA-allele-positive subsets. For co-occurrence clustering, repertoires with fewer than 30,000 or more than 120,000 public chains were excluded, along with four to six repertoires with anomalous nucleotide sharing. The table was pulled from immuneACCESS by TCRdb, which kept in-frame rearrangements only. Such tables lose some clones; where checked, under half of the loss comes from unresolved V genes, and the rest has no known cause. V, J and clone size are those of that table, while D and trimming were read from the DNA. Present in this sample are 85,000 to 130,000 clones, less than 85% of which were seen just once. The ten biggest clones cover roughly 4.9% of the sample.

Recombination connected TRBV7-9 to TRBJ2-5; the D segment could be TRBD2, given 5 matching bases. The sample was PBMCs. The origin of this receptor is a young woman in good health and CMV-seropositive. The sequenced DNA: TGTGCCAGCAGCTTAATGAACTCGGATCTACAGCGGGAGACCCAGTACTTC. It encodes CASSLMNSDLQRETQYF. Where the CDR3 stops, the reference TRBV7-9 and TRBJ2-5 genes take over; the full variable domain is DTGVSQNPRHKITKRGQNVTFRCDPISEHNRLYWYRQTLGQGPEFLTYFQNEAQLEKSRLLSDRFSAERPKGSFSTLEIQRTEQGDSAMYLCASSLMNSDLQRETQYFGPGTRLLVL.